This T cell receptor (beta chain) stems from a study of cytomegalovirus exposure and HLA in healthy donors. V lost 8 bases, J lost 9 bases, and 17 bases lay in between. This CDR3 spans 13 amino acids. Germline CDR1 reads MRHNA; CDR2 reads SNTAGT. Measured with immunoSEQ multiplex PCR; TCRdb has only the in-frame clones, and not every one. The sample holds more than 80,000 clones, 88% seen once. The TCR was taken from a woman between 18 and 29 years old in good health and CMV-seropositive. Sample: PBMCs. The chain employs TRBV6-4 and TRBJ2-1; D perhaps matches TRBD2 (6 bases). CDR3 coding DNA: TGTGCCAGCGGGGGACCCGAAGCGGGTGAGCAGTTCTTC. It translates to CASGGPEAGEQFF.